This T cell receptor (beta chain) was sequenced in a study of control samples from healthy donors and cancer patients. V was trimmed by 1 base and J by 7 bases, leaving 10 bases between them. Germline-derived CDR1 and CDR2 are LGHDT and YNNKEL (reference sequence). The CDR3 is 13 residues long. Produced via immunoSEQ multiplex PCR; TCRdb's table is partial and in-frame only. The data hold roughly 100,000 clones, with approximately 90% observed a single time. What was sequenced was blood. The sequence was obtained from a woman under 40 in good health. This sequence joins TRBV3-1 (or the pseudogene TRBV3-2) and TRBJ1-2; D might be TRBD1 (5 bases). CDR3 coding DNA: TGTGCCAGCAGCCAAGGCAGGGCTGGTGGCTACACCTTC. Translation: CASSQGRAGGYTF.